This entry lists 15 T cell receptor beta chains sequenced from one sample in a study of blood T cell repertoires in COVID-19. Clones were read by immunoSEQ multiplex PCR, and TCRdb kept only the in-frame ones, dropping some. The repertoire has about 60,000 clones, nearly 90% of them found once; the top ten carry around 4.2%. The specimen was peripheral blood. These receptors were obtained from a man between 65 and 85 years old with acute or convalescent COVID-19.

This clone was counted only a few times. V is TRBV6-5 and J is TRBJ2-4; unclear D gene. V was pared by 0 bases and J by 6 bases, with 9 bases between. This CDR3 is built from 14 residues. CDR1 is MNHEY, CDR2 SVGAGI, per germline. The CDR3 loop reads CASSYSRQTNIQYF. The CDR3 DNA reads as TGTGCCAGCAGTTACTCGCGGCAGACAAACATTCAGTACTTC.

The gene calls are TRBV7-6 and TRBJ2-5; 8 nucleotides line up with TRBD2. Trimming cost V 1 base and J 0 bases; bases outside gene matches: 4. CDR3 length equals 16 residues. CDR1 and CDR2 (germline): SGHVS, FNYEAQ. CDR3: CASSLVAGRNQETQYF. The CDR3 DNA is TGTGCCAGCAGCTTAGTAGCGGGGCGGAACCAAGAGACCCAGTACTTC. Combining the CDR3 with reference TRBV7-6 and TRBJ2-5 gives the whole variable domain GAGVSQSPRYKVTKRGQDVALRCDPISGHVSLYWYRQALGQGPEFLTYFNYEAQQDKSGLPNDRFSAERPEGSISTLTIQRTEQRDSAMYRCASSLVAGRNQETQYFGPGTRLLVL.

V usage is TRBV20-1 and J usage is TRBJ2-3; D not certain. This CDR3 region has 11 residues. The germline V gene encodes CDR1 DFQATT and CDR2 SNEGSKA (reference sequence). The V end lost 6 bases, the J end lost 0 bases, and 4 bases lay between the germline ends. The CDR3 loop reads CSALSTDTQYF. CDR3 sequence (DNA): TGCAGTGCCCTCAGCACAGATACGCAGTATTTT.

CDR3 protein: CASSYGGTLNQPQHF. The CDR3, as DNA: TGTGCCAGCAGCTATGGCGGGACTCTCAATCAGCCCCAGCATTTT. J is TRBJ1-5 and V is TRBV7-9; possible D gene TRBD1, 5 bases. The germline V gene has CDR1 SEHNR and CDR2 FQNEAQ (reference sequence). Trimming cost V 4 bases and J 3 bases, with 13 bases left between them. This CDR3 is built from 15 residues.

The chain joins TRBV11-2 to TRBJ2-2; D may be TRBD2 (7 bases). V gave up 5 bases and J gave up 2 bases, with 12 bases separating them. CDR1 is SGHAT and CDR2 is FQNNGV in the germline V gene. This CDR3 has 15 residues. CDR3 DNA: TGTGCCAGCAGCCTAGGGGGGGTCAACACCGGGGAGCTGTTTTTT. Translating it yields CASSLGGVNTGELFF.

The rearrangement uses TRBV4-3 and TRBJ1-2; D is uncertain. CDR1 is LGHNA, CDR2 YSLEER, per germline. V was clipped by 1 base and J by 2 bases, with 14 bases between them. CDR3 length: 16 residues. CDR3 sequence (DNA): TGCGCCAGCAGCCAAGTTGCAAGGAGGGAAAACTATGGCTACACCTTC. It specifies CASSQVARRENYGYTF.

The chain employs TRBV9 and TRBJ2-7; 9 bases align to TRBD1. Germline V CDR1 and CDR2: SGDLS, YYNGEE. V shed 2 bases and J 5 bases; nucleotides not matched to a gene: 5. This CDR3 spans 14 amino acids. The CDR3 sequence is CASSVSGTGNEQYF. The CDR3, as DNA: TGTGCCAGCAGCGTTTCCGGGACAGGGAACGAGCAGTACTTC.

The gene calls are TRBV15 and TRBJ1-5, with unresolved D. The CDR3 spans 16 residues. Germline-derived CDR1 and CDR2 are LNHNV and YYDKDF (reference sequence). Trimming took 1 base from V and 0 from J, leaving 10 bases between them. CDR3 nucleotides: TGTGCCACCAGCAGAGGCGGGCAGATTAGCAATCAGCCCCAGCATTTT. Translating it yields CATSRGGQISNQPQHF.

The gene calls are TRBV7-9 and TRBJ2-2, with TRBD1 matching 10 bases. CDR1 SEHNR and CDR2 FQNEAQ come from the germline V gene (reference sequence). V lost 3 bases and J lost 4; bases outside the gene matches: 5. This CDR3 is 16 amino acids long. The CDR3 nucleotides read TGTGCCAGCAGCTTCCGGACAGGGGGAGGCACCGGGGAGCTGTTTTTT. Amino acids: CASSFRTGGGTGELFF.

The chain couples TRBV5-1 to TRBJ2-3; the D gene is possibly TRBD2 (6 bases). Between the trimmed V and J ends, which lost 5 bases and 7 bases, there was a span of 20 bases. Germline V gives CDR1 SGHRS, CDR2 YFSETQ. The CDR3 totals 15 residues. The CDR3 DNA is TGCGCCAGCAGGTACCGGGACTTCCCCATTTATACGCAGTATTTT. As protein: CASRYRDFPIYTQYF.

The CDR3 region is CASSQEAGGDSGANVLTF. Here the CDR3 DNA reads TGCGCCAGCAGCCAAGAGGCAGGGGGCGACTCTGGGGCCAACGTCCTGACTTTC. This rearrangement joins TRBV4-1 to TRBJ2-6; 8 bases are shared with TRBD1. The ends lost 0 bases at V and 0 bases at J; junction bases unmatched: 4. The CDR3 totals 18 residues. CDR1 MGHRA and CDR2 YSYEKL come from the germline V gene.

The CDR3 sequence: CASRETSGREQYF. The CDR3 nucleotides read TGTGCCAGCAGGGAGACTAGCGGTCGAGAGCAGTACTTC. The V gene is TRBV13, the J gene TRBJ2-7, with 9 bases that match TRBD2. V shed 6 bases, J shed 7 bases, and the junction held 7 bases outside the gene matches. This CDR3 spans 13 amino acids. CDR1 is PRHDT, CDR2 FYEKMQ, per germline (reference sequence). Full variable domain (outside the CDR3, taken from reference TRBV13 and TRBJ2-7): AAGVIQSPRHLIKEKRETATLKCYPIPRHDTVYWYQQGPGQDPQFLISFYEKMQSDKGSIPDRFSAQQFSDYHSELNMSSLELGDSALYFCASRETSGREQYFGPGTRLTVT.

This clone turned up a few times. The chain recombines TRBV12-3 or TRBV12-4 with TRBJ2-5; D unresolved. The CDR3 has 11 residues. V gave up 6 bases and J gave up 5 bases, with 7 bases separating them. CDR3 region: CASRGLETQYF. DNA for the CDR3: TGTGCCAGCAGGGGCCTTGAGACCCAGTACTTC.

A single count supports this clone. CDR3 coding DNA: TGCGCCAGCAGCCAAGATGAACGACAGGGACTAAACACCATATATTTT. Protein sequence: CASSQDERQGLNTIYF. The chain joins TRBV4-1 to TRBJ1-3, with 7 bases that match TRBD1. Per germline, CDR1 MGHRA and CDR2 YSYEKL. The CDR3 has 16 amino acids. Trimming took 0 bases from V and 6 from J; bases not matched to a gene: 8.

J is TRBJ2-7 and V is TRBV28; 10 bases align to TRBD1. Germline values: CDR1 MDHEN, CDR2 SYDVKM. V was pared by 6 bases and J by 3 bases, with 5 bases of the junction left unmatched. The CDR3 runs 14 residues. CDR3 loop: CASSEDRGNYEQYF. The CDR3, as DNA: TGTGCCAGCAGCGAGGACAGGGGGAACTACGAGCAGTACTTC.